Below are 13 T cell receptor beta chains sequenced from a single sample in a study of blood T cells in healthy people across ages (dated by TCRdb to the mid-2010s). The receptor library was made with 5' RACE. The sequencing machine was an Illumina HiSeq 2500. A second PCR of roughly 7 to 12 cycles was run with a J-beta primer mix and a sample-barcoded 5' primer. TCRdb reprocessing: public reads trimmed at Q25 with fastp, clones called with MiXCR, in-frame beta chains kept. Rows merge per CDR3 protein into single entries with the most common DNA and genes. This sample holds about 770,000 distinct CDR3 sequences; under 45% were observed only once. Together, the top ten hold roughly 19% of the sample. The sequenced sample consisted of blood. The receptors originated from a man in his 60s in good health.

This clonotype was counted only a few times. The chain links TRBV27 to TRBJ2-5, with 7 positions matching TRBD2. The J call is in doubt because the DNA end fits TRBJ2-7 better. Germline CDR1 is MNHEY and CDR2 is SMNVEV (reference sequence). This CDR3 region has 13 residues. In nucleotides, the CDR3 is TGTGCCAGCAAACCGGGGGGTTTGTACGAGCAGTACTTC. This gives the protein CASKPGGLYEQYF.

This clonotype has a handful of counts. Here the CDR3 reads CSATLKQGSNYGYTF. The CDR3 DNA sequence: TGCAGCGCCACTCTGAAACAGGGATCTAACTATGGCTACACCTTC. This chain uses TRBV29-1 with TRBJ1-2; D may be TRBD1 (6 bases). The CDR3 is 15 residues long. Trimming took off 7 bases at V and 0 bases at J, with 18 bases between the two ends. The germline V gene encodes CDR1 SQVTM and CDR2 ANQGSEA. The variable domain in full, with the rest retrieved from reference TRBV29-1 and TRBJ1-2, is SAVISQKPSRDICQRGTSLTIQCQVDSQVTMMFWYRQQPGQSLTLIATANQGSEATYESGFVIDKFPISRPNLTFSTLTVSNMSPEDSSIYLCSATLKQGSNYGYTFGSGTRLTVV.

This clonotype has a handful of counts. V gene TRBV7-9 combines with J gene TRBJ1-1, with D maybe TRBD1 (5 bases). This CDR3 region has 16 residues. CDR1 and CDR2 (germline): SEHNR, FQNEAQ (reference sequence). The ends were cut back, 3 bases at V and 1 base at J, with 15 bases in the middle. DNA for the CDR3: TGTGCCAGCAGCTTTGGGGCAGGCCGGGCGAACACTGAAGCTTTCTTT. Translated, it gives CASSFGAGRANTEAFF.

This sequence joins TRBV28 and TRBJ1-5, with 9 bases lining up with TRBD1. The CDR3 sequence is 14 residues long. CDR1 MDHEN and CDR2 SYDVKM come from the germline V gene. J lost 6 bases, V lost 5 bases, and 5 bases had no gene match. The CDR3 is CASSTPTGGQPQHF. The CDR3 coding sequence is TGTGCCAGCAGTACACCGACAGGGGGTCAGCCCCAGCATTTT.

This chain connects TRBV9 to TRBJ2-5; D might be TRBD1 or TRBD2, each matching 5 bases. The CDR3 sequence is 15 residues long. V was clipped by 4 bases and J by 5 bases, with 18 bases between them. Germline V gene data show CDR1 as SGDLS and CDR2 as YYNGEE. The CDR3 reads CASSPAGTSGETQYF. Here the CDR3 DNA reads TGTGCCAGCAGCCCCGCCGGGACCAGTGGGGAGACCCAGTACTTC.

In this sample, this clonotype turned up a few times. The chain is built from TRBV6-2 or TRBV6-3 and TRBJ2-3, with a weak D call TRBD2 (5 bases). CDR3 length equals 16 residues. The germline gives CDR1 MNHEY, CDR2 SVGEGT. V dropped 8 bases and J dropped 5 bases, with 23 bases sitting between them. The CDR3 region is CASRSGVLVTVDTQYF. CDR3 nucleotide sequence: TGTGCCAGCCGCAGCGGAGTACTAGTAACGGTAGATACGCAGTATTTT.

This chain uses TRBV7-2 with TRBJ2-7; the D call may be TRBD1 or TRBD2 (5 bases each). CDR1 and CDR2 from the germline V gene are SGHTA and FQGNSA. The CDR3 extends over 13 amino acids. The V and J ends lost 1 base and 4 bases respectively, with 8 bases between them. CDR3 bases: TGTGCCAGCAGCTTAGTCAGGGAGTACGAGCAGTACTTC. Translation gives CASSLVREYEQYF.

The V and J genes are TRBV6-5 and TRBJ1-5, with D possibly matching TRBD1 (5 bases). Deletions cut 2 bases from V and 6 bases from J, with 11 bases between. The CDR3 spans 14 residues. Looked up from germline, CDR1 is MNHEY and CDR2 is SVGAGI. The CDR3 nucleotides read TGTGCCAGCAGTTACAGGTCAGGGCTTCAGCCCCAGCATTTT. Translated, it gives CASSYRSGLQPQHF.

Points on this clonotype: Given a much more abundant clone one base away, this may be a read error. The chain combines TRBV10-3 with TRBJ2-1; TRBD2 aligns across 8 bases. CDR3 length: 14 residues. In germline, CDR1 is ENHRY, CDR2 SYGVKD. The CDR3 spells CASQASGGNNKQFF. DNA of the CDR3: TGTGCCAGCCAAGCCAGCGGGGGTAACAATAAGCAGTTCTTC.

This clonotype was recorded a few times. The V call is TRBV6-2 or TRBV6-3, the J call TRBJ1-5; D remains unclear. V gave up 0 bases and J gave up 6 bases, with 3 bases separating them. CDR1 MNHEY and CDR2 SVGEGT come from the germline V gene. This CDR3 spans 12 amino acids. The CDR3 DNA reads TGTGCCAGCAGTTACTCGGGTCAGCCCCAGCATTTT. Protein: CASSYSGQPQHF.

This sequence joins TRBV2 and TRBJ2-6; D is possibly TRBD2 (5 bases). Germline assignment: CDR1 SNHLY and CDR2 FYNNEI. The V and J ends lost 8 bases and 0 bases respectively, with 11 bases between them. This CDR3 is built from 15 residues. DNA for the CDR3: TGTGCCAGCGCCCTGGCGGGCTCTGGGGCCAACGTCCTGACTTTC. Encoded protein: CASALAGSGANVLTF.

This clonotype was seen more than once but under ten times. The gene calls are TRBV7-2 and TRBJ1-2, with D perhaps matching TRBD1 (5 bases). Between the trimmed V and J ends, which lost 5 bases and 0 bases, there was a span of 13 bases. The CDR3 runs 15 residues. Germline lookup yields CDR1 SGHTA and CDR2 FQGNSA. The CDR3 sequence is CASSPYRTTNYGYTF. DNA for the CDR3: TGTGCCAGCAGCCCTTACAGGACTACTAACTATGGCTACACCTTC.

There are a few counts of this clonotype. The CDR3 DNA is TGTGCCACCAGCAGAGAGGGGTACGAGCAGTACTTC. Its translation: CATSREGYEQYF. The chain couples TRBV15 to TRBJ2-7; D unresolved. Germline CDR1 LNHNV, CDR2 YYDKDF (reference sequence). V lost 0 bases, J lost 4 bases, and 4 bases lay in between. The CDR3 is 12 residues long.